Sequencing of this T cell receptor (beta chain) was carried out in a study of T cell repertoires in aging, cancer and after chemotherapy. Across the whole study: Six age groups, ranging from 30 or younger to 70 or older, included the donors. Pre- and post-chemotherapy samples were paired from glioblastoma patients treated with temozolomide-based therapy.

A mixed TRB-A/B primer pool amplified rearranged TRB by multiplex touch-down PCR. TCRdb re-analysed the multiplex PCR reads in MiXCR, keeping a single row per CDR3 protein. The table records 1,300 or so distinct CDR3 sequences, 20% to 25% of them present only once. Germline CDR1 is LNHNV and CDR2 is YYDKDF (reference sequence). The CDR3 covers 15 residues. The germline V and J ends were trimmed by 0 bases and 7 bases, with 13 bases remaining between them. Peripheral blood genomic DNA, not sorted cells or RNA, was the template. The genes are TRBV15 and TRBJ2-4; D perhaps matches TRBD1 (6 bases). The sample was blood. The sequence was collected from a human donor with a solid tumor. Here the CDR3 DNA reads TGTGCCACCAGCAGAGATCTGAGTCAGGGGAACATTCAGTACTTC. Amino acid sequence: CATSRDLSQGNIQYF.